The text below deals with one T cell receptor beta chain. Antigen: not known. The sample originates from a study of cytomegalovirus exposure and HLA in healthy donors. Study-level findings and limits: There were some public TCRs occurring in many donors, but most TCR sequences were rare. Three CMV-associated chains proved CMV antigen-specific in vitro. Altogether, 164 TCR beta chains were recorded as cytomegalovirus-associated. In the 95 to 150 validation repertoires, a later analysis found that first-cohort TCR clusters tended to co-occur.

Germline V gives CDR1 MDHEN, CDR2 SYDVKM. V was clipped by 3 bases and J by 4 bases, with 13 bases between them. This CDR3 region has 15 residues. Data came from immunoSEQ multiplex PCR; TCRdb stores just in-frame clones and leaves some out. Counted here are about 79,000 clones, 80% to 95% occurring once; the ten biggest clones make up about 3.9%. The chain joins TRBV28 to TRBJ1-5, with D possibly TRBD1 on 6 matching bases. The sample consisted of PBMCs. The TCR was taken from a woman in her thirties in good health and CMV-seronegative. This CDR3 reads CASSLRDTRNQPQHF. CDR3 DNA sequence: TGTGCCAGCAGTTTGAGGGACACCAGAAATCAGCCCCAGCATTTT.